Below, 28 T cell receptor beta chains from the same sample are listed, as sequenced in a study of T cells in Graves' hyperthyroidism and ophthalmopathy. Researchers took RNA transcripts and amplified the TCR beta CDR3 regions from them. HTBI primers were employed in a first-round RT-PCR of the TCR CDR3. TCRdb re-derived calls from the multiplex PCR reads in MiXCR, one entry per CDR3 protein. The sample includes 300,000 or so distinct CDR3 sequences, 15% to 20% seen only once; the top ten take less than 65%. Sequenced sample: blood. These TCRs come from a woman in her forties or fifties with Graves' hyperthyroidism.

This clonotype has ten or more counts. The chain recombines TRBV3-1 with TRBJ1-2, with a weak D call TRBD1 (5 bases). The CDR3 covers 15 residues. Germline CDR1 and CDR2: LGHDT and YNNKEL (reference sequence). With 0 bases removed from V and 6 bases from J, the gap between germline ends came to 14 bases. Here the CDR3 DNA reads TGTGCCAGCAGCCAAGAAGGAGGGGAAGTCGATGGCTACACCTTC. It translates to CASSQEGGEVDGYTF.

Concerning this clonotype: A junction boundary mismatches the germline segment, possibly from a read error. The chain joins TRBV6-2 or TRBV6-3 to TRBJ2-5, with 8 positions matching TRBD1. Germline CDR1 reads MNHEY; CDR2 reads SVGEGT. The length of the CDR3 is 16 residues. The CDR3 spells CANSYSILGTGKTQYF. The CDR3 DNA sequence: TGTGCCAACAGTTACTCGATTCTTGGGACAGGAAAGACCCAGTACTTC.

The chain links TRBV7-8 to TRBJ2-7, with 9 nucleotides matching TRBD2. J was trimmed by 4 bases and V by 8 bases; bases with no gene match: 9. This CDR3 spans 14 amino acids. Germline V gene data show CDR1 as SGHVS and CDR2 as FQNEAQ. This chain's CDR3 is CASGPGLAKYEQYF. The CDR3 region has the DNA TGTGCCAGCGGGCCCGGACTAGCGAAATACGAGCAGTACTTC.

In this sample, this clonotype turned up many times. The chain combines TRBV5-1 with TRBJ2-1, with D maybe TRBD2 (6 bases). The germline V and J ends were trimmed by 2 bases and 8 bases, with 8 bases remaining between them. Germline loops: CDR1 SGHRS, CDR2 YFSETQ. CDR3 length: 12 amino acids. CDR3: CASSFIADEQFF. Written as DNA, the CDR3 is TGCGCCAGCAGCTTCATAGCGGATGAGCAGTTCTTC.

The V call is TRBV12-3 or TRBV12-4, the J call TRBJ2-1; 8 bases map to TRBD1. The V and J ends lost 6 bases and 10 bases, in that order; junction bases with no gene match: 5. CDR3 length: 12 amino acids. DNA for the CDR3: TGTGCCAGCAGGACAGGGGCTTGGGAGCAGTTCTTC. It is translated as CASRTGAWEQFF.

This clonotype occurred a few times. V gene TRBV29-1 combines with J gene TRBJ1-1, with TRBD1 identical over 12 bases. The CDR3 runs to 13 residues. Trimming cost V 5 bases and J 7 bases; bases outside gene matches: 5. Germline assignment: CDR1 SQVTM and CDR2 ANQGSEA. The CDR3 bases are TGCAGCGTTAGGGACAGGGGGCTTGATGAAGCTTTCTTT. Its translation is CSVRDRGLDEAFF.

This sequence joins TRBV20-1 and TRBJ2-7, with TRBD1 matching over 7 bases. This CDR3 is 15 amino acids long. Trimming cost V 5 bases and J 3 bases; bases outside gene matches: 13. Germline V gene lookup returns CDR1 DFQATT and CDR2 SNEGSKA (reference sequence). The CDR3 coding sequence is TGCAGTGCTCGTTCAACCGGGACAGACCACTACGAGCAGTACTTC. This sequence encodes CSARSTGTDHYEQYF.

The gene calls are TRBV2 and TRBJ1-2, with 9 bases fitting TRBD1. Germline V gives CDR1 SNHLY, CDR2 FYNNEI. This CDR3 has 14 amino acids. Germline trimming cut 5 bases from V and 3 bases from J; bases unmatched to any gene: 4. CDR3 sequence: CASSPRDRDYGYTF. The CDR3 DNA sequence: TGTGCCAGCAGTCCCAGGGACAGGGACTATGGCTACACCTTC.

This clonotype has a count of ten or more. The chain's CDR3 is CASREGLNYEQYF. The CDR3 bases are TGTGCCAGCAGGGAGGGATTGAACTACGAGCAGTACTTC. The rearrangement joins TRBV28 to TRBJ2-7, with a possible D match to TRBD2 (6 bases). Germline V gives CDR1 MDHEN, CDR2 SYDVKM. The length of the CDR3 is 13 residues. Trimming took 6 bases from V and 3 from J, leaving 12 bases between them.

This clonotype was recorded a few times. The chain has TRBV5-1 and TRBJ1-1; D is unresolved. There are 14 residues in the CDR3. V lost 1 base, J lost 4 bases, and 11 bases lay in between. CDR1 SGHRS and CDR2 YFSETQ come from the germline V gene. The CDR3 loop reads CASSLQGMGTEAFF. CDR3 coding DNA: TGCGCCAGCAGCTTGCAAGGCATGGGCACTGAAGCTTTCTTT.

This clonotype was recorded many times. The rearrangement links TRBV6-5 to TRBJ1-1; 8 bases fit TRBD1. The CDR3 extends over 16 amino acids. V shed 0 bases and J 4 bases; nucleotides not matched to a gene: 7. From germline, CDR1 is MNHEY and CDR2 SVGAGI. The CDR3 DNA reads as TGTGCCAGCAGTTACTCAGACAGGGGCGGGGGCACTGAAGCTTTCTTT. It yields the protein CASSYSDRGGGTEAFF.

At least ten counts were recorded for this clonotype. V usage is TRBV28 and J usage is TRBJ2-7; D is unclear. This CDR3 spans 13 amino acids. The germline gives CDR1 MDHEN, CDR2 SYDVKM. Trimming cost V 2 bases and J 0 bases, with 5 bases left between them. CDR3 in amino acids: CASSLPHSYEQYF. The CDR3 region has the DNA TGTGCCAGCAGTTTACCCCACTCCTACGAGCAGTACTTC.

The table lists this clonotype with a few counts. The chain has TRBV25-1 and TRBJ1-1; 8 nucleotides align to TRBD1. J was trimmed by 4 bases and V by 3 bases; bases with no gene match: 4. CDR3 size: 14 residues. In germline, CDR1 is MGHDK, CDR2 SYGVNS. The CDR3 sequence: CASSDLQGVTEAFF. CDR3 DNA sequence: TGTGCCAGCAGTGATCTACAGGGGGTCACTGAAGCTTTCTTT.

This clonotype was recorded a few times. The chain joins TRBV7-9 to TRBJ2-7, with D maybe TRBD1 (5 bases). Germline loops: CDR1 SEHNR, CDR2 FQNEAQ (reference sequence). V lost 5 bases, J lost 3 bases, and 11 bases lay in between. The length of the CDR3 is 13 residues. DNA of the CDR3: TGTGCCAGCAGCCCCACAGGTTTCTACGAGCAGTACTTC. Translation: CASSPTGFYEQYF.

This clonotype was seen ten or more times. The genes are TRBV18 and TRBJ2-1; no clear D. The V and J ends lost 10 bases and 4 bases respectively, with 11 bases between them. The CDR3 is made up of 12 amino acids. CDR1 and CDR2 from the germline V gene are KGHSH and LQKENI. CDR3: CATQDGYNEQFF. CDR3 nucleotide sequence: TGTGCCACCCAGGACGGGTACAATGAGCAGTTCTTC.

The chain combines TRBV9 with TRBJ2-6; the D is unclear. V lost 4 bases and J 2 bases, leaving 16 bases between the germline ends. Germline-derived CDR1 and CDR2 are SGDLS and YYNGEE. The CDR3 runs 17 residues. Here the CDR3 reads CASSTPSGQTGANVLTF. CDR3 coding DNA: TGTGCCAGCAGCACCCCCTCCGGGCAGACTGGGGCCAACGTCCTGACTTTC.

In this sample, this clonotype turned up a few times. V is TRBV6-1 and J is TRBJ1-2, with 8 bases lining up with TRBD1. The CDR3 covers 13 residues. The ends lost 4 bases at V and 7 bases at J; junction bases unmatched: 5. The germline V gene encodes CDR1 MNHNS and CDR2 SASEGT. The CDR3 DNA is TGTGCCAGCAGTGTGACAGGGGACGGTGGCTACACCTTC. Its translation: CASSVTGDGGYTF.

This clonotype was counted at least ten times. The rearrangement links TRBV27 to TRBJ1-4; no definite D call. V dropped 8 bases and J dropped 4 bases, with 11 bases sitting between them. The CDR3 consists of 13 residues. Germline assignment: CDR1 MNHEY and CDR2 SMNVEV (reference sequence). CDR3 nucleotides: TGTGCCAGCCGGCCGTCCCTTAATGAAAAACTGTTTTTT. The encoded protein is CASRPSLNEKLFF.

The chain uses TRBV27 and TRBJ2-7, with D hard to call. Germline V CDR1 and CDR2: MNHEY, SMNVEV (reference sequence). The CDR3 sequence is 15 residues long. Trimming shortened V by 6 bases and J by 3 bases, and 18 bases separated the two germline ends. The CDR3 loop is CASSTTWLTNYEQYF. The CDR3 region has the DNA TGTGCCAGCAGCACCACGTGGCTAACGAACTACGAGCAGTACTTC.

The J gene is TRBJ1-1, the V gene TRBV20-1; the D is unclear. The CDR3 runs 11 residues. The ends were cut back, 4 bases at V and 0 bases at J, with 3 bases in the middle. Germline CDR1 DFQATT, CDR2 SNEGSKA (reference sequence). The CDR3 sequence is CSATVNTEAFF. Written as DNA, the CDR3 is TGCAGTGCTACTGTGAACACTGAAGCTTTCTTT.

This clonotype was detected many times. The chain employs TRBV6-1 and TRBJ2-7; D is perhaps TRBD1 or TRBD2 (5 bases each). Per the germline V gene, CDR1 is MNHNS and CDR2 is SASEGT. Trimming cost V 8 bases and J 3 bases, with 11 bases left between them. The CDR3 spans 12 residues. CDR3 in DNA: TGTGCCAGCCGGGACGTGGTCTACGAGCAGTACTTC. It translates to CASRDVVYEQYF.

The sample holds many counts of this clonotype. This sequence joins TRBV2 and TRBJ2-1; D might be TRBD2 (7 bases). The V gene's germline CDR1 is SNHLY and CDR2 FYNNEI. Trimming took off 4 bases at V and 7 bases at J, with 17 bases between the two ends. The CDR3 consists of 15 residues. CDR3 sequence (DNA): TGTGCCAGCAGTGGGGGGGGGCCTTCCCGGAATGAGCAGTTCTTC. It is translated as CASSGGGPSRNEQFF.

V usage is TRBV6-5 and J usage is TRBJ1-6; D possibly corresponds to TRBD1 (6 bases). The CDR3 consists of 14 residues. Germline CDR1 reads MNHEY; CDR2 reads SVGAGI. V was trimmed by 2 bases and J by 10 bases, leaving 12 bases between them. DNA of the CDR3: TGTGCCAGCAGTTACGAGGACAGAGAGTCACCCCTCCACTTT. Translating gives CASSYEDRESPLHF.

The chain employs TRBV9 and TRBJ2-1; 11 positions match TRBD2. The CDR3 has 16 residues. Looked up from germline, CDR1 is SGDLS and CDR2 is YYNGEE. J lost 8 bases, V lost 0 bases, and 7 bases had no gene match. CDR3 in DNA: TGTGCCAGCAGCGTAGGGGTAGCGGGAGGGCGGGATGAGCAGTTCTTC. Protein product: CASSVGVAGGRDEQFF.

The J gene is TRBJ1-1, the V gene TRBV29-1; 7 bases fit TRBD1. The CDR3 extends over 13 amino acids. Per the germline V gene, CDR1 is SQVTM and CDR2 is ANQGSEA. Trimming took 4 bases from V and 3 from J; bases not matched to a gene: 5. This chain's CDR3 is CSVGTGVHTEAFF. The CDR3 DNA sequence: TGCAGCGTTGGAACAGGGGTTCACACTGAAGCTTTCTTT. Together with reference TRBV29-1 and TRBJ1-1, the CDR3 gives the full variable domain: SAVISQKPSRDICQRGTSLTIQCQVDSQVTMMFWYRQQPGQSLTLIATANQGSEATYESGFVIDKFPISRPNLTFSTLTVSNMSPEDSSIYLCSVGTGVHTEAFFGQGTRLTVV.

There are many counts of this clonotype. The chain couples TRBV28 to TRBJ2-1; 10 nucleotides agree with TRBD1. V shed 6 bases and J 6 bases; nucleotides not matched to a gene: 8. CDR1 and CDR2 from the germline V gene are MDHEN and SYDVKM. The CDR3 has 15 residues. The CDR3 sequence: CASSEPGQGTNEQFF. In DNA form, the CDR3 reads TGTGCCAGCAGCGAACCGGGACAGGGGACCAATGAGCAGTTCTTC.

The chain joins TRBV29-1 to TRBJ2-1; D remains ambiguous. Trimming shortened V by 5 bases and J by 5 bases, and 1 base separated the two germline ends. This CDR3 comprises 9 residues. CDR1 is SQVTM, CDR2 ANQGSEA, per germline. The CDR3 DNA reads TGCAGCGTTAACAATGAGCAGTTCTTC. Translation gives CSVNNEQFF.

This clonotype occurred a few times. The CDR3 DNA is TGCAGTGCCCTACACGTACACACCGGGGAGCTGTTTTTT. Translation: CSALHVHTGELFF. The chain carries TRBV20-1 and TRBJ2-2; D is unclear. This CDR3 spans 13 amino acids. Germline V lookup: CDR1 DFQATT, CDR2 SNEGSKA (reference sequence). V shed 6 bases and J shed 3 bases, with 11 bases lying between them.